The next 14 T cell receptor beta chains were all read from a single sample in a study of blood T cell repertoires in COVID-19. Method: immunoSEQ multiplex PCR; TCRdb's copy keeps in-frame clones and lacks some. This table has roughly 160,000 clones, about 84% appearing once. Specimen: PBMCs or T cells enriched from blood (not recorded which). All receptors derive from a woman aged 40 to 50 with acute COVID-19.

The V and J genes are TRBV30 and TRBJ1-1; D gene unclear. CDR3 length: 11 amino acids. CDR1 is GTSNPN and CDR2 is SVGIG in the germline V gene (reference sequence). The V gene lost 0 bases and the J gene lost 8 bases, with 7 bases spanning the gap. The CDR3 loop reads CAWSVRSEAFF. DNA of the CDR3: TGTGCCTGGAGTGTACGGTCCGAAGCTTTCTTT.

This clone has more than one count but fewer than ten. This sequence joins TRBV12-3 or TRBV12-4 and TRBJ1-3; no clear D. CDR3 length equals 11 residues. The V gene lost 6 bases and the J gene lost 3 bases, with 3 bases spanning the gap. The CDR3 sequence: CASSNGNTIYF. For the CDR3, the DNA is TGTGCCAGCAGCAATGGAAACACCATATATTTT.

The V gene is TRBV7-6, the J gene TRBJ1-5, with 9 positions matching TRBD1. V lost 4 bases, J lost 6 bases, and 7 bases stayed unmatched. CDR3 size: 15 residues. CDR1 is SGHVS, CDR2 FNYEAQ, per germline. The CDR3 spells CASSSGTGIGQPQHF. The DNA of the CDR3 is TGTGCCAGCAGCTCCGGGACAGGGATCGGTCAGCCCCAGCATTTT. Variable domain in full (rest from reference TRBV7-6 and TRBJ1-5): GAGVSQSPRYKVTKRGQDVALRCDPISGHVSLYWYRQALGQGPEFLTYFNYEAQQDKSGLPNDRFSAERPEGSISTLTIQRTEQRDSAMYRCASSSGTGIGQPQHFGDGTRLSIL.

The rearrangement joins TRBV6-6 to TRBJ2-3, with D unclear. V was trimmed by 5 bases and J by 7 bases, leaving 16 bases between them. Germline CDR1 is MNHNY and CDR2 is SVGAGI (reference sequence). This CDR3 region has 14 residues. CDR3 sequence (DNA): TGTGCCAGCAGTCTGGAGAGCCCCACGAATACGCAGTATTTT. This sequence encodes CASSLESPTNTQYF.

The chain uses TRBV2 and TRBJ1-5, with 7 bases matching TRBD1. CDR1 and CDR2 from the germline V gene are SNHLY and FYNNEI. V shed 11 bases and J 2 bases; nucleotides not matched to a gene: 9. The CDR3 loop spans 14 amino acids. As DNA, the CDR3 is TGTGCCGGTACGACAGGGATAGGCAATCAGCCCCAGCATTTT. Its translation: CAGTTGIGNQPQHF. The variable domain in full, completed from reference TRBV2 and TRBJ1-5, reads EPEVTQTPSHQVTQMGQEVILRCVPISNHLYFYWYRQILGQKVEFLVSFYNNEISEKSEIFDDQFSVERPDGSNFTLKIRSTKLEDSAMYFCAGTTGIGNQPQHFGDGTRLSIL.

This clone was seen only a few times. V and J are TRBV5-1 and TRBJ1-1, with D possibly being TRBD1 (5 bases). The V end lost 6 bases, the J end lost 0 bases, and 18 bases lay between the germline ends. CDR1 and CDR2 from the germline V gene are SGHRS and YFSETQ. The CDR3 is 16 amino acids. The CDR3 is CASTASGIYLNTEAFF. CDR3 DNA: TGCGCCAGCACCGCTTCAGGGATCTACTTGAACACTGAAGCTTTCTTT.

The chain combines TRBV19 with TRBJ2-7; possibly TRBD1 for D (6 bases). The CDR3 runs 13 residues. Germline V gene data show CDR1 as LNHDA and CDR2 as SQIVND (reference sequence). Trimming stripped 9 bases from V and 3 bases from J, with 15 bases between. The CDR3 loop is CASSQGPYYEQYF. The CDR3 nucleotides read TGTGCCAGCTCGCAGGGGCCTTACTACGAGCAGTACTTC.

As regards this clone: Other DNA sequences in the sample encode the same CDR3. V and J are TRBV5-1 and TRBJ2-1; 10 positions agree with TRBD2. After removal of 3 bases from V and 7 bases from J, the junction contained 7 bases not matched to a gene. Germline lookup yields CDR1 SGHRS and CDR2 YFSETQ. This CDR3 contains 15 residues. The CDR3, as DNA: TGCGCCAGCAGCTCCCTAGCGGGAGTAGTGAATGAGCAGTTCTTC. Its translation: CASSSLAGVVNEQFF.

This clone came up many times. The chain recombines TRBV13 with TRBJ1-2; 7 bases are shared with TRBD1. CDR1 PRHDT and CDR2 FYEKMQ come from the germline V gene (reference sequence). The V gene end was trimmed by 8 bases and the J gene end by 8 bases; junction bases not matched to a gene: 8. The CDR3 has 12 residues. CDR3 amino acids: CASRGQTGGYTF. Here the CDR3 DNA reads TGTGCCAGCCGGGGACAGACCGGGGGCTACACCTTC.

The chain uses TRBV11-2 and TRBJ1-6; 9 bases line up with TRBD1. CDR1 SGHAT and CDR2 FQNNGV come from the germline V gene. The CDR3 runs 17 residues. The J segment lost 1 base and the V segment lost 5 bases, leaving 6 bases of the junction unmatched. The CDR3 DNA follows: TGTGCCAGCAGCGAAACAGGGGGCGCATCCTATAATTCACCCCTCCACTTT. This encodes CASSETGGASYNSPLHF.

This chain links TRBV29-1 with TRBJ2-1; D gene ambiguous. Trimming pared 0 bases from V and 4 bases from J, leaving 7 bases between. In germline, CDR1 is SQVTM, CDR2 ANQGSEA. The CDR3 loop spans 13 amino acids. In nucleotides, the CDR3 is TGCAGCGTTGAAGACCCCCCGTACAATGAGCAGTTCTTC. Translating it yields CSVEDPPYNEQFF.

This chain connects TRBV2 to TRBJ2-1; 7 bases agree with TRBD2. Looked up from germline, CDR1 is SNHLY and CDR2 is FYNNEI. The junction had 9 bases not matched to a gene; V was cut back by 6 bases and J by 4 bases. The CDR3 is 15 amino acids. CDR3 amino acids: CASRGSSGLYNEQFF. The DNA of the CDR3 is TGTGCCAGCAGGGGTTCTAGCGGCCTATACAATGAGCAGTTCTTC. The full variable domain, with the rest looked up from reference TRBV2 and TRBJ2-1, is EPEVTQTPSHQVTQMGQEVILRCVPISNHLYFYWYRQILGQKVEFLVSFYNNEISEKSEIFDDQFSVERPDGSNFTLKIRSTKLEDSAMYFCASRGSSGLYNEQFFGPGTRLTVL.

To note about this clone: Other DNA sequences in the sample encode the same CDR3. The V and J genes are TRBV5-1 and TRBJ1-3; D ambiguous. The CDR3 spans 14 residues. Trimming removed 0 bases at V and 4 bases at J, with 8 bases between. Germline CDR1 reads SGHRS; CDR2 reads YFSETQ. CDR3 protein: CASSLAGYGNTIYF. The DNA for the CDR3 is TGCGCCAGCAGCTTGGCGGGGTACGGAAACACCATATATTTT.

The chain employs TRBV11-3 and TRBJ2-6, with 11 bases aligning to TRBD1. The CDR3 spans 20 residues. Per germline, CDR1 SGHNT and CDR2 YENEEA. V shed 5 bases and J 4 bases; nucleotides not matched to a gene: 16. CDR3 protein: CASSQNLGQGAGSGANVLTF. CDR3 DNA: TGTGCCAGCAGCCAGAACCTCGGACAGGGGGCTGGATCGGGGGCCAACGTCCTGACTTTC.